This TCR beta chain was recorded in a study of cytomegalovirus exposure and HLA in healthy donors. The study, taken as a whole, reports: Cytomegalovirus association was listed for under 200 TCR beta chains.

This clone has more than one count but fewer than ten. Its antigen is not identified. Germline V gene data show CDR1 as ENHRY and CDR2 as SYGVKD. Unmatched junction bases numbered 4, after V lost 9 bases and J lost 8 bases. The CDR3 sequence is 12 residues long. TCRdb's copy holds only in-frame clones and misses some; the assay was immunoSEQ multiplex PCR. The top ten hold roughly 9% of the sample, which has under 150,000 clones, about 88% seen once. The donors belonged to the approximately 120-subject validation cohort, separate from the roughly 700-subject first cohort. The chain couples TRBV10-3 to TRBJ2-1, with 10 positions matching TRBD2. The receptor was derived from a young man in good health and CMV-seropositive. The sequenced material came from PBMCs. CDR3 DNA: TGTGCCATTAGCGGGGGGCTGGATGAGCAGTTCTTC. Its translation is CAISGGLDEQFF.